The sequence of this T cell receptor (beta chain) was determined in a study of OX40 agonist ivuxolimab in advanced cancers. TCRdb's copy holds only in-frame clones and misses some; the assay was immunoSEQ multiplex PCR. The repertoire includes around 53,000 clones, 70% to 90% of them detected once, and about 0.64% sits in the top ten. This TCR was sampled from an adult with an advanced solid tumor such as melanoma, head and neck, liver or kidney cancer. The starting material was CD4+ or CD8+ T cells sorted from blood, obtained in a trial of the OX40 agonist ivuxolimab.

The CDR3 DNA follows: TGTGCCAGCTCCGAAGGGTCCTACGAGCAGTACTTC. It specifies CASSEGSYEQYF. V and J are TRBV18 and TRBJ2-7; D unresolved. The CDR3 spans 12 residues. V was cut by 6 bases and J by 1 base, with 7 bases left in between. The germline V gene encodes CDR1 KGHSH and CDR2 LQKENI. The full variable domain, in which reference TRBV18 and TRBJ2-7 provide the parts outside the CDR3, is NAGVMQNPRHLVRRRGQEARLRCSPMKGHSHVYWYRQLPEEGLKFMVYLQKENIIDESGMPKERFSAEFPKEGPSILRIQQVVRGDSAAYFCASSEGSYEQYFGPGTRLTVT.